The sequence of this T cell receptor (beta chain) was determined in a study of T cell changes during pregnancy in multiple sclerosis. Only in-frame clones appear in the TCRdb table, and some are missing; sequencing was by immunoSEQ multiplex PCR. The table records roughly 60,000 clones, more than 90% of them present only once. The germline V gene encodes CDR1 SGHTA and CDR2 FQGNSA. This CDR3 region has 14 residues. V was pared by 8 bases and J by 6 bases, with 17 bases between. Sequences were derived from peripheral blood, sampled in the second trimester of pregnancy. The TCR comes from a female donor with multiple sclerosis, enrolled in a pregnancy study. J is TRBJ2-1 and V is TRBV7-2, with D tentatively TRBD1 (7 bases). CDR3 residues: CASLPRGDSNEQFF. In DNA form, the CDR3 reads TGTGCCAGCTTGCCCAGGGGGGACTCCAATGAGCAGTTCTTC.